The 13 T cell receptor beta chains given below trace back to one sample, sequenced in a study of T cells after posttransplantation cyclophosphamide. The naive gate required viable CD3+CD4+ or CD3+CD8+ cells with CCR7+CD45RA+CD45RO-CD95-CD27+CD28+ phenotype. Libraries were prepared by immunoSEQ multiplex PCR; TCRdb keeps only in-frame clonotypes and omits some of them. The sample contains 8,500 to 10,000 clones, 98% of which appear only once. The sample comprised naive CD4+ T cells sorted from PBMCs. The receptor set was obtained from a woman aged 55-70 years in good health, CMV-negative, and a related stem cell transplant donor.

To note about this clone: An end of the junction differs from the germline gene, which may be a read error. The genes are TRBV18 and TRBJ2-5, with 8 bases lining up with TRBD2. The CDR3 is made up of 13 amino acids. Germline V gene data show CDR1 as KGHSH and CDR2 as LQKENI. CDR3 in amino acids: CASSPRGGETQYF. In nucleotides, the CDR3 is TGTGCCAGCTCGCCACGGGGGGGAGAGACCCAGTACTTC.

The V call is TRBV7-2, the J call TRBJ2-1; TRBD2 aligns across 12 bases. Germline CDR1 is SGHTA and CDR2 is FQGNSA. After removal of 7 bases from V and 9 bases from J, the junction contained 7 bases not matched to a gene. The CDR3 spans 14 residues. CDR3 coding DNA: TGTGCCAGCACCCGGACTAGCGGGAAGAGTGAGCAGTTCTTC. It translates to CASTRTSGKSEQFF.

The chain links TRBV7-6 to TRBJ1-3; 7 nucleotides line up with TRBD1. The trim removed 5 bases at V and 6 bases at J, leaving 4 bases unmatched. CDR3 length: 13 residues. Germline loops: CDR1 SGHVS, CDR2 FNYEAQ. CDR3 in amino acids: CASSPDRANTIYF. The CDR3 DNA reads TGTGCCAGCAGCCCCGACAGGGCAAACACCATATATTTT.

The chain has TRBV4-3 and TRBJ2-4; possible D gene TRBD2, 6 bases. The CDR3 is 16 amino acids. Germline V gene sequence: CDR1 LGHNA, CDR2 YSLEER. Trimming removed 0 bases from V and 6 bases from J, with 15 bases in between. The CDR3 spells CASSQDGSRLGNIQYF. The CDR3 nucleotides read TGCGCCAGCAGCCAAGACGGGAGCCGACTGGGAAACATTCAGTACTTC.

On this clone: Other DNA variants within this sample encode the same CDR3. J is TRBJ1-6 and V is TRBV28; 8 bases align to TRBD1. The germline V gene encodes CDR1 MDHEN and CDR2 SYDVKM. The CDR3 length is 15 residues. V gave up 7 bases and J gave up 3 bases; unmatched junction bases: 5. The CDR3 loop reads CASMDRAFYNSPLHF. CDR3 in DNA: TGTGCCAGCATGGACAGGGCTTTCTATAATTCACCCCTCCACTTT.

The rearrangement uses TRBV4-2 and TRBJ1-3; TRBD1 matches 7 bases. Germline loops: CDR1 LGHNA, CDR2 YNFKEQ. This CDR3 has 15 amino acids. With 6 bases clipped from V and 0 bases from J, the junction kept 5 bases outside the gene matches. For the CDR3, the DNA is TGTGCCAGCAGGTCGGACAGGCACTCTGGAAACACCATATATTTT. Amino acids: CASRSDRHSGNTIYF.

In nucleotides, the CDR3 is TGTGCCAGCAGCCGTACAAGCAATCAGCCCCAGCATTTT. Translated: CASSRTSNQPQHF. This chain connects TRBV7-3 to TRBJ1-5, with D hard to call. Trimming shortened V by 5 bases and J by 1 base, and 6 bases separated the two germline ends. The CDR3 is made up of 13 amino acids. The germline CDR1 and CDR2 sequences are SGHTA and FQGTGA.

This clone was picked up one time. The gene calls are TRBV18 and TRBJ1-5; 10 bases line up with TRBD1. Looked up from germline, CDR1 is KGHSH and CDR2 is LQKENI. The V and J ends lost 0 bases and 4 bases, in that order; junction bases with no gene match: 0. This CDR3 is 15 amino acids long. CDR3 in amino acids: CASSPPGQGNQPQHF. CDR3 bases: TGTGCCAGCTCACCACCGGGACAGGGGAATCAGCCCCAGCATTTT.

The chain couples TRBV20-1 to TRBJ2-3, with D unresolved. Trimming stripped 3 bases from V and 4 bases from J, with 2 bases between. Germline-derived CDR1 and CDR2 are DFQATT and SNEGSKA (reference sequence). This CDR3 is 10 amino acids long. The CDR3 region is CSASADTQYF. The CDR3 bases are TGCAGTGCTAGCGCAGATACGCAGTATTTT.

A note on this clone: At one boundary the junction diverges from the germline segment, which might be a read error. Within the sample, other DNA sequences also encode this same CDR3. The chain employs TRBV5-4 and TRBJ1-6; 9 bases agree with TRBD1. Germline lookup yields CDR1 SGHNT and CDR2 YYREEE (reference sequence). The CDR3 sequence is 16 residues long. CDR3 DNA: TGTGCCAGCAGCTTGTGGGGACAGGGAGGAGATTCCCCCCTCCACTTT. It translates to CASSLWGQGGDSPLHF.

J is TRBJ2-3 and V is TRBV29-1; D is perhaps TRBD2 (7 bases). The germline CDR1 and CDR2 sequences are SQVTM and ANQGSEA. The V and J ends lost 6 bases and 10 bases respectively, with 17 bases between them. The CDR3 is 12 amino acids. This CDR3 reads CSVGGSTGAQYF. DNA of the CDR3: TGCAGCGTGGGGGGGTCGACAGGTGCGCAGTATTTT.

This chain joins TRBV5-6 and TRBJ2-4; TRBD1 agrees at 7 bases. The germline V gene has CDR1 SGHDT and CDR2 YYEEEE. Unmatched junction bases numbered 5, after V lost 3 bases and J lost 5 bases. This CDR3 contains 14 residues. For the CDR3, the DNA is TGTGCCAGCAGCTATCGGACAGGTCAAAACATTCAGTACTTC. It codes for CASSYRTGQNIQYF.

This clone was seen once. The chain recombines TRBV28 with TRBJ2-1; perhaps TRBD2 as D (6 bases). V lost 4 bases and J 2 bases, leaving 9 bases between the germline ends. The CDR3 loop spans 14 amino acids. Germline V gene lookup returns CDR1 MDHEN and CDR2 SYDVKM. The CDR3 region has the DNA TGTGCCAGCAGTTCGGCGGGGCCCTACAATGAGCAGTTCTTC. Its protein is CASSSAGPYNEQFF. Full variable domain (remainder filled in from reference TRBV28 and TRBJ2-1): DVKVTQSSRYLVKRTGEKVFLECVQDMDHENMFWYRQDPGLGLRLIYFSYDVKMKEKGDIPEGYSVSREKKERFSLILESASTNQTSMYLCASSSAGPYNEQFFGPGTRLTVL.